Listed below are T cell receptor beta chains from one sample, sequenced in a study of Ad26.COV2.S vaccination and SARS-CoV-2 variants. Data came from immunoSEQ multiplex PCR; TCRdb stores just in-frame clones and leaves some out. The sample lists some 400,000 clones; 89% were seen once. The specimen was peripheral blood, collected in a trial of Ad26.COV2.S vaccine versus placebo. All receptors come from a person aged 18-65 years who received the Ad26.COV2.S COVID-19 vaccine or a placebo. Each CDR3 is given with its conserved first and last residue. The order of the fields is D gene, clone size, J gene, V gene, CDR3 DNA, CDR3 protein. A D gene is named only where the DNA matches it firmly. Expanded clones are given a class, and other clones once, few, many or no size at all.

D gene: TRBD1
clone size: -
J gene: TRBJ1-2
V gene: TRBV5-4
CDR3 DNA: TGTGCCAGCAGCTTGGGACAGGGGGGCTATGGCTACACCTTC
CDR3 protein: CASSLGQGGYGYTF

D gene: -
clone size: -
J gene: TRBJ2-7
V gene: TRBV27
CDR3 DNA: TGTGCCAGCAGTTCTCGACCGGAACAATCTAGCGAGCAGTACTTC
CDR3 protein: CASSSRPEQSSEQYF

D gene: TRBD1
clone size: -
J gene: TRBJ1-1
V gene: TRBV5-6
CDR3 DNA: TGTGCCAGCTTACCGACAGGGGGGGACACTGAAGCTTTCTTT
CDR3 protein: CASLPTGGDTEAFF

D gene: TRBD1
clone size: -
J gene: TRBJ2-3
V gene: TRBV28
CDR3 DNA: TGTGCCAGCAGTTTATACCGGGGGACAGGGGGCACAATAGATACGCAGTATTTT
CDR3 protein: CASSLYRGTGGTIDTQYF

D gene: -
clone size: -
J gene: TRBJ2-1
V gene: TRBV7-9
CDR3 DNA: TGTGCCAGCAGCTTAGGAGATTTCGGTGAGCAGTTCTTC
CDR3 protein: CASSLGDFGEQFF

D gene: -
clone size: -
J gene: TRBJ2-6
V gene: TRBV5-5
CDR3 DNA: TGTGCCAGCAGCTTGGGAGGGGCTGGGGCCAACGTCCTGACTTTC
CDR3 protein: CASSLGGAGANVLTF

D gene: -
clone size: once
J gene: TRBJ2-7
V gene: TRBV30
CDR3 DNA: TGTGCCTGGACCTTAGGGAGTTTGGGGGAGCAGTACTTC
CDR3 protein: CAWTLGSLGEQYF

D gene: -
clone size: -
J gene: TRBJ1-1
V gene: TRBV7-9
CDR3 DNA: TGTGCCAGCAGCTTGGACGGCATTGGGAACACTGAAGCTTTCTTT
CDR3 protein: CASSLDGIGNTEAFF

D gene: TRBD2
clone size: -
J gene: TRBJ2-7
V gene: TRBV5-1
CDR3 DNA: TGCGCCAGCAGCTTAGGGGGACTAGCGGGAGTCTACGAGCAGTACTTC
CDR3 protein: CASSLGGLAGVYEQYF

D gene: TRBD1
clone size: -
J gene: TRBJ1-5
V gene: TRBV18
CDR3 DNA: TGTGCCAGCTCACCACCCGGGACAGGTAATCAGCCCCAGCATTTT
CDR3 protein: CASSPPGTGNQPQHF

D gene: TRBD2
clone size: -
J gene: TRBJ2-3
V gene: TRBV28
CDR3 DNA: TGTGCCAGCAGTTTAGCCGGGACTAGATTCGGAGATACGCAGTATTTT
CDR3 protein: CASSLAGTRFGDTQYF

D gene: TRBD2
clone size: -
J gene: TRBJ2-1
V gene: TRBV29-1
CDR3 DNA: TGCAGCGTTGAGAATAGCGGGTCCTACAATGAGCAGTTCTTC
CDR3 protein: CSVENSGSYNEQFF

D gene: -
clone size: -
J gene: TRBJ1-5
V gene: TRBV28
CDR3 DNA: TGTGCCAGCAGTTTGAGGGGGGCGAGTCAGCCCCAGCATTTT
CDR3 protein: CASSLRGASQPQHF

D gene: -
clone size: -
J gene: TRBJ1-5
V gene: TRBV10-3
CDR3 DNA: TGTGCCATCAGTGCGGGACGGGGTCAGCCCCAGCATTTT
CDR3 protein: CAISAGRGQPQHF

D gene: -
clone size: -
J gene: TRBJ1-2
V gene: TRBV12-5
CDR3 DNA: TGTGCTAGTGGTTTGGTACTGCGCGGGAGCTATGGCTACACCTTC
CDR3 protein: CASGLVLRGSYGYTF

D gene: TRBD2
clone size: once
J gene: TRBJ2-2
V gene: TRBV5-1
CDR3 DNA: TGCGCCAGCAGCCTGCGGACTAGCGGGAGGGCCATAAACACCGGGGAGCTGTTTTTT
CDR3 protein: CASSLRTSGRAINTGELFF

D gene: -
clone size: -
J gene: TRBJ2-7
V gene: TRBV11-2
CDR3 DNA: TGTGCCAGCAGCTTAGGGCAGCCAAACTCCTACGAGCAGTACTTC
CDR3 protein: CASSLGQPNSYEQYF

D gene: TRBD2
clone size: -
J gene: TRBJ2-2
V gene: TRBV6-2/TRBV6-3
CDR3 DNA: TGTGCCAGCAGTCTAGCGGTAAACACCGGGGAGCTGTTTTTT
CDR3 protein: CASSLAVNTGELFF

D gene: TRBD1
clone size: -
J gene: TRBJ2-3
V gene: TRBV10-3
CDR3 DNA: TGTGCCATCAGTGAGGGACAGGCTAGCACAGATACGCAGTATTTT
CDR3 protein: CAISEGQASTDTQYF

D gene: -
clone size: -
J gene: TRBJ2-7
V gene: TRBV11-2
CDR3 DNA: TGTGCCAGCAGCTTAGATCGTTCAGGGACCAATTTCTCCTACGAGCAGTACTTC
CDR3 protein: CASSLDRSGTNFSYEQYF

D gene: -
clone size: -
J gene: TRBJ2-5
V gene: TRBV6-1
CDR3 DNA: TGTGCCAGCAGTGAAGGGGCCCGGCCCCACCAGACCCAGTACTTC
CDR3 protein: CASSEGARPHQTQYF

D gene: -
clone size: once
J gene: TRBJ1-4
V gene: TRBV4-2
CDR3 DNA: TGTGCCAGCAGCCACGTGGGGACTGAGAATGAAAAACTGTTTTTT
CDR3 protein: CASSHVGTENEKLFF

D gene: TRBD1
clone size: -
J gene: TRBJ1-1
V gene: TRBV2
CDR3 DNA: TGTGCCAGCAGTTGGACAGGGGACACTGAAGCTTTCTTT
CDR3 protein: CASSWTGDTEAFF

D gene: -
clone size: few
J gene: TRBJ2-1
V gene: TRBV9
CDR3 DNA: TGTGCCAGCAGCGAGGTCCACCGGGAAGACAAGTTCTTC
CDR3 protein: CASSEVHREDKFF

D gene: -
clone size: -
J gene: TRBJ1-1
V gene: TRBV10-3
CDR3 DNA: TGTGCCATCAGCGCCACCACAATCCCAGGGCTGGGGGCTGAAGCTTTCTTT
CDR3 protein: CAISATTIPGLGAEAFF

D gene: -
clone size: -
J gene: TRBJ2-5
V gene: TRBV5-4
CDR3 DNA: TGTGCCAGCAGCTCGACAGGCACTGGGGAGACCCAGTACTTC
CDR3 protein: CASSSTGTGETQYF

D gene: -
clone size: -
J gene: TRBJ1-1
V gene: TRBV4-1
CDR3 DNA: TGCGCTGCTGGACGTGGTGGCACTGAAGCTTTCTTT
CDR3 protein: CAAGRGGTEAFF

D gene: -
clone size: -
J gene: TRBJ2-2
V gene: TRBV2
CDR3 DNA: TGTGCCAGCACTCCTCGGGTTTTTAGCGGGGAGCTGTTTTTT
CDR3 protein: CASTPRVFSGELFF

D gene: -
clone size: few
J gene: TRBJ1-5
V gene: TRBV4-1
CDR3 DNA: TGCGCCAGCAGCCAAGTTTTAGGGCTCGGGGGGAACAATCAGCCCCAGCATTTT
CDR3 protein: CASSQVLGLGGNNQPQHF

D gene: -
clone size: -
J gene: TRBJ1-5
V gene: TRBV6-7
CDR3 DNA: TGTGCCAGCAGCACCAAAATCAGGGAGGATAGCAATCAGCCCCAGCATTTT
CDR3 protein: CASSTKIREDSNQPQHF

D gene: -
clone size: -
J gene: TRBJ1-1
V gene: TRBV5-1
CDR3 DNA: TGCGCCAGCAGCTTGGGGGTAGTTGGGGTGGCTGAAGCTTTCTTT
CDR3 protein: CASSLGVVGVAEAFF

D gene: -
clone size: -
J gene: TRBJ2-1
V gene: TRBV27
CDR3 DNA: TGTGCCAGCAGTTTATCGAGTAGGAATGAGCAGTTCTTC
CDR3 protein: CASSLSSRNEQFF

D gene: -
clone size: once
J gene: TRBJ2-1
V gene: TRBV14
CDR3 DNA: TGTGCCAGCAGCCAAGAAAAGGCGAGCGGGTACGATGAGCAGTTCTTC
CDR3 protein: CASSQEKASGYDEQFF

D gene: TRBD1
clone size: -
J gene: TRBJ2-5
V gene: TRBV25-1
CDR3 DNA: TGTGCCAGCAGTGGATCCTGGGGACAGGGACACCAAGAGACCCAGTACTTC
CDR3 protein: CASSGSWGQGHQETQYF

D gene: -
clone size: -
J gene: TRBJ2-1
V gene: TRBV4-2
CDR3 DNA: TGTGCCAGCAGCCAAGGGGTAGCATTCGATGAGCAGTTCTTC
CDR3 protein: CASSQGVAFDEQFF

D gene: -
clone size: -
J gene: TRBJ1-5
V gene: TRBV19
CDR3 DNA: TGTGCCAGTAGTATAGGAATTTTGGGCCAGCCCCAGCATTTT
CDR3 protein: CASSIGILGQPQHF

D gene: TRBD1
clone size: -
J gene: TRBJ1-1
V gene: TRBV28
CDR3 DNA: TGTGCCAGCAGTTTACGTAACAGGGGTGGTGAAGCTTTCTTT
CDR3 protein: CASSLRNRGGEAFF

D gene: -
clone size: -
J gene: TRBJ2-3
V gene: TRBV14
CDR3 DNA: TGTGCCAGCAGCCTCGGGGTGCCTCGCACAGATACGCAGTATTTT
CDR3 protein: CASSLGVPRTDTQYF

D gene: TRBD2
clone size: -
J gene: TRBJ2-7
V gene: TRBV3-1/TRBV3-2
CDR3 DNA: TGTGCCAGCAGCCAAGATAGGCCTAGCGGGAGTGTGATGAGCTACGAGCAGTACTTC
CDR3 protein: CASSQDRPSGSVMSYEQYF

D gene: TRBD2
clone size: -
J gene: TRBJ2-5
V gene: TRBV15
CDR3 DNA: TGTGCCACCACCTACTGGGGTAGCGGGAGTCGGGAAGAGACCCAGTACTTC
CDR3 protein: CATTYWGSGSREETQYF

D gene: -
clone size: -
J gene: TRBJ1-2
V gene: TRBV18
CDR3 DNA: TGTGCCAGCTCAGCAGGTTCTCCTAACTATGGCTACACCTTC
CDR3 protein: CASSAGSPNYGYTF

D gene: TRBD2
clone size: -
J gene: TRBJ2-3
V gene: TRBV11-2
CDR3 DNA: TGTGCCAGCAGCTTTACTGCTAGCGGGACCTACACAGATACGCAGTATTTT
CDR3 protein: CASSFTASGTYTDTQYF

D gene: -
clone size: -
J gene: TRBJ2-3
V gene: TRBV7-8
CDR3 DNA: TGTGCCAGCAGCTTAGCTCTTAGCACAGATACGCAGTATTTT
CDR3 protein: CASSLALSTDTQYF

D gene: -
clone size: -
J gene: TRBJ1-2
V gene: TRBV21-1
CDR3 DNA: TGTGCCAGCAGCAAAGTCGTAAGACAGGGAGCTCGAAACTATGGCTACACCTTC
CDR3 protein: CASSKVVRQGARNYGYTF

D gene: -
clone size: -
J gene: TRBJ2-7
V gene: TRBV11-3
CDR3 DNA: TGTGCCAGCAGCTTAGGGGGTAGCAAGCAGTACTTC
CDR3 protein: CASSLGGSKQYF

D gene: TRBD1
clone size: -
J gene: TRBJ2-1
V gene: TRBV5-1
CDR3 DNA: TGCGCCAGCAGCTTGGGACAGGGGTCCAATGAGCAGTTCTTC
CDR3 protein: CASSLGQGSNEQFF

D gene: TRBD1
clone size: -
J gene: TRBJ2-5
V gene: TRBV7-9
CDR3 DNA: TGTGCCAGCAGCTTAGGGACAGGGCTGCAAGAGACCCAGTACTTC
CDR3 protein: CASSLGTGLQETQYF

D gene: TRBD2
clone size: -
J gene: TRBJ2-1
V gene: TRBV3-1/TRBV3-2
CDR3 DNA: TGTGCCAGCTCGACTAGCGGGAGTGTGCGGCAGTTCTTC
CDR3 protein: CASSTSGSVRQFF

D gene: -
clone size: -
J gene: TRBJ2-1
V gene: TRBV24-1
CDR3 DNA: TGTGCCACCAGTGATTTGGCAGGAGGGGAGCAGTTCTTC
CDR3 protein: CATSDLAGGEQFF

D gene: -
clone size: -
J gene: TRBJ2-7
V gene: TRBV6-9
CDR3 DNA: TGTGCCAGCAATCTCCCCGTCGTAGCGCGCTACGAGCAGTACTTC
CDR3 protein: CASNLPVVARYEQYF

D gene: -
clone size: -
J gene: TRBJ2-4
V gene: TRBV2
CDR3 DNA: TGTGCCAGCACCAGACCTAAAGCGGACTCCCAAGGGGCCAAAAACATTCAGTACTTC
CDR3 protein: CASTRPKADSQGAKNIQYF

D gene: TRBD1
clone size: -
J gene: TRBJ1-1
V gene: TRBV11-3
CDR3 DNA: TGTGCCAGCGGGGGACAGGGGTCCTGGGAAGCTTTCTTT
CDR3 protein: CASGGQGSWEAFF

D gene: TRBD1
clone size: -
J gene: TRBJ1-4
V gene: TRBV5-6
CDR3 DNA: TGTGCCAGCAGCGCAGGGGGCGCAGGAACTAATGAAAAACTGTTTTTT
CDR3 protein: CASSAGGAGTNEKLFF

D gene: -
clone size: -
J gene: TRBJ2-7
V gene: TRBV2
CDR3 DNA: TGTGCCAGCAGACTAGATGTAGTATACGAGCAGTACTTC
CDR3 protein: CASRLDVVYEQYF

D gene: -
clone size: once
J gene: TRBJ2-3
V gene: TRBV9
CDR3 DNA: TGTGCCAGCAGCGACCAGACCGGGGATACGCAGTATTTT
CDR3 protein: CASSDQTGDTQYF

D gene: -
clone size: -
J gene: TRBJ1-2
V gene: TRBV5-1
CDR3 DNA: TGCGCCAGCAGCCCCTCTCCACAGGGAGTCGGCTATGGCTACACCTTC
CDR3 protein: CASSPSPQGVGYGYTF

D gene: TRBD1
clone size: -
J gene: TRBJ2-2
V gene: TRBV11-2
CDR3 DNA: TGTGCCAGCAGACAATCTCCGGGACAGACCCGGGGCGGGGAGCTGTTTTTT
CDR3 protein: CASRQSPGQTRGGELFF

D gene: TRBD1
clone size: -
J gene: TRBJ1-2
V gene: TRBV23-1
CDR3 DNA: TGCGCCAGCAGTCAATTCCGGGACAGGGTGGATGGCTACACCTTC
CDR3 protein: CASSQFRDRVDGYTF

D gene: TRBD1
clone size: -
J gene: TRBJ1-6
V gene: TRBV12-5
CDR3 DNA: TGTGCTAGTGAGGGAAACAGGGGGCGCGAGTCCTATAATTCACCCCTCCACTTT
CDR3 protein: CASEGNRGRESYNSPLHF